Below, one T cell receptor beta chain is given with its context. Its antigen is still unknown. One base away there is no much larger clone; base qualities are not given. CD8 naive samples were obtained by positive selection for CCR7 among CD45RO-negative cells, yielding a CD45RA+CCR7+ population from which TemRA cells were excluded. The donors were healthy, HIV-negative adults who had no recently reported acute infections or vaccinations. Only Caucasian adults living in Nashville, Tennessee, USA were represented among the donors. Blood was collected by leukapheresis, and PBMCs were isolated by Ficoll-Histopaque density gradient centrifugation and then cryopreserved in liquid nitrogen vapor phase. Analytical flow cytometry was used to check the purity and quantity of every magnetically sorted T cell population. From each sorted fraction, genomic DNA was isolated and quantified by UV absorbance on a Nanodrop 2000c.

This specimen comes from a study of shared clonotypes between healthy human individuals (dated by TCRdb to the early 2020s). As for the study more broadly: The cohort comprised two women and three men aged 18 to 49 years. For each donor, three plates each were used for CD4 naive and CD4 memory, two plates were used for CD8 naive, and one plate was used for CD8 memory. Blood TCR repertoires of roughly 5 healthy adults were deeply sequenced to estimate repertoire size and the extent of clonotype sharing between individuals. To increase sequencing depth and limit assay-specific biases, different laboratories used diverse techniques to prepare libraries and sequence TCR repertoires. Per donor, leukapheresis produced somewhere between about 0.94 and 9 billion PBMCs.

Reading the germline V gene (reference sequence) gives CDR1 MNHEY and CDR2 SMNVEV. Cut back by 0 bases and 0 bases, the V and J ends lie 12 bases apart. Including the terminal cysteine and phenylalanine, the CDR3 comprises 16 residues. Of the read, only the CDR3 DNA is kept; its 48 bases are in frame from base 1. Using the deep immunoSEQ assay, multiplex PCR amplified TCR CDR3 regions from genomic DNA. For each cell subset, the extracted genomic DNA was distributed evenly across all wells of several immunoSEQ 96-well plates, and each plate served as one replicate. For sorted subsets, each replicate PCR was loaded with about 0.2 ug genomic DNA, equivalent to about 30,000 T cell genomes. The purified libraries were quantified using a Qubit 3.0 fluorometer, sized with a Bioanalyzer 2100, and then quantified again using the KAPA Library Quantification kit. Each immunoSEQ 96-well plate was sequenced on its own single-read 150-cycle Illumina NextSeq 550 flow cell. Per the source publication's procedure: The immunoSEQ output contained only junctional sequences without quality scores, so filtering could not match that applied to full-length reads. To assign V/J genes and CDR3, sequences were annotated using PyIR, a Python wrapper for IgBLAST v1.9, with IMGT germline references. Reads were filtered out if the reads had weak V/J assignments (E-value above 1e-6), no CDR3, stop codons, out-of-frame junctions, or ambiguous translated residues. V3J clonotypes were defined by identical inferred V gene, J gene, and CDR3 amino acid sequence. To compute the percentage overlap between repertoires, the number of shared unique clonotypes was divided by the size of the smaller repertoire. Three approaches were used to assess repertoire richness: RTK rarefaction, the Chao1 estimator, and Recon v2.1 estimates of unobserved clonotypes. For all TCRbeta clonotypes obtained by the gDNA method from several donors, generation probabilities were computed with OLGA. TCRdb holds this immuneACCESS table with in-frame rearrangements only. Some clones are missing; in checked studies, unresolved V genes explain under half, and the rest has no known cause. Clone size and the V and J calls come from that table; the DNA yielded D and trimming. This sample holds about 2.1 million clones; roughly 91% were observed only once. Of the sample, more than 1.5% is held by the ten largest clones.

The investigation overall reported the following: Because the study included only a small number of donors, the genetic and exposure-history diversity represented was limited. Incomplete sequencing was indicated by rarefaction of sorted-subset datasets, despite the large sequencing depth. Naive subsets generally had larger estimated clonotype richness than memory subsets did. Only blood was sampled, and tissue TCR repertoires likely differ from those in blood. Based on pairwise subsampling, the degree of clonotype sharing among donors was expected to be affected by sequencing depth. Sharing across several donors was observed for around 4.8% of naive CD4, 3.5% of naive CD8, 2% to 2.5% of memory CD4, and about 0.38% of memory CD8 clonotypes. Higher generation probabilities were observed for clonotypes shared by all four sorted-subset donors than for non-shared clonotypes.

The receptor comes from a man between 18 and 35 years old in good health. Some clones in this sample may be carry-over from other donors' samples. Sequenced input: naive CD8+ T cells from PBMCs. According to the study, the label for this sample's cell subset or site signals: CD45RA+CCR7+. Rearrangement joined TRBV27 to TRBJ2-7, with TRBD2 perhaps the D gene, on 6 matching bases. The base sequence is TGTGCCAGCAGTTTATCCGGCGGGGCAAGCTCCTACGAGCAGTACTTC. Its product reads: CASSLSGGASSYEQYF.